Below, 9 T cell receptor beta chains from the same sample are listed, as sequenced in a study of response to subunit inactivated influenza vaccine. A single record per CDR3 protein comes from TCRdb applying MiXCR to the RT-PCR reads. The table records 400,000 to 650,000 distinct CDR3 sequences, roughly 7.9% of them present only once. Specimen: PBMCs from blood, collected around 25 months after vaccination. These receptors were collected from a man aged 45 to 75 who received an inactivated influenza vaccine.

The V and J genes are TRBV5-6 and TRBJ2-1, with no clear D. Germline-derived CDR1 and CDR2 are SGHDT and YYEEEE. V was pared by 2 bases and J by 4 bases, with 10 bases between. This CDR3 is 14 amino acids long. CDR3 bases: TGTGCCAGCAGCTTCTACGCGAGATACAATGAGCAGTTCTTC. It translates to CASSFYARYNEQFF.

This clonotype was found a few times. The chain employs TRBV6-5 and TRBJ1-6; D not certain. Trimming cost V 2 bases and J 6 bases, with 20 bases left between them. The CDR3 runs 18 residues. Per the germline V gene, CDR1 is MNHEY and CDR2 is SVGAGI. This CDR3 reads CASSYVVSGRAGNSPLHF. CDR3 bases: TGTGCCAGCAGTTACGTGGTGTCGGGTCGAGCTGGTAATTCACCCCTCCACTTT.

The sample holds many counts of this clonotype. CDR3 amino acids: CASSRSGRGDTQYF. Here the CDR3 DNA reads TGTGCCAGCAGCCGTAGCGGGAGAGGGGATACGCAGTATTTT. The rearrangement links TRBV11-1 to TRBJ2-3, with 9 nucleotides matching TRBD2. CDR1 SGHAT and CDR2 FQDESV come from the germline V gene (reference sequence). The CDR3 sequence is 14 residues long. Trimming took 5 bases from V and 6 from J; bases not matched to a gene: 6. Complete variable domain (other parts from reference TRBV11-1 and TRBJ2-3): EAEVAQSPRYKITEKSQAVAFWCDPISGHATLYWYRQILGQGPELLVQFQDESVVDDSQLPKDRFSAERLKGVDSTLKIQPAELGDSAMYLCASSRSGRGDTQYFGPGTRLTVL.

This clonotype appeared a few times. This chain links TRBV19 with TRBJ2-3, with 12 bases lining up with TRBD2. The CDR3 consists of 16 residues. Germline assignment: CDR1 LNHDA and CDR2 SQIVND (reference sequence). V lost 6 bases to trimming and J lost 0 bases; unmatched junction nucleotides: 4. CDR3 DNA sequence: TGTGCCAGTAGCCCTAGCGGGGGGGGCAGCACAGATACGCAGTATTTT. It is translated as CASSPSGGGSTDTQYF.

This clonotype was counted ten times or more. This sequence joins TRBV29-1 and TRBJ1-1; tentative D call: TRBD1 (6 bases). The CDR3 contains 12 residues. Trimming took 0 bases from V and 10 from J, leaving 12 bases between them. The germline V gene encodes CDR1 SQVTM and CDR2 ANQGSEA. In DNA form, the CDR3 reads TGCAGCGTTGAAGATCAGGGGCAACGAGCTTTCTTT. Its translation: CSVEDQGQRAFF.

This chain uses TRBV19 with TRBJ2-1; 8 bases map to TRBD1. CDR1 is LNHDA, CDR2 SQIVND, per germline (reference sequence). Losses at the gene ends were 3 bases for V and 5 bases for J; bases not matched to a gene: 12. The CDR3 sequence is 17 residues long. CDR3 sequence reads: CASSIRSAGGNNNEQFF. DNA for the CDR3: TGTGCCAGTAGTATCAGATCGGCAGGGGGCAATAACAATGAGCAGTTCTTC.

This chain uses TRBV7-8 with TRBJ1-1, with 7 bases identical to TRBD1. Germline trimming cut 2 bases from V and 1 base from J; bases unmatched to any gene: 4. Per the germline V gene, CDR1 is SGHVS and CDR2 is FQNEAQ. The CDR3 spans 15 residues. The CDR3 here is CASSLFGTANTEAFF. DNA of the CDR3: TGTGCCAGCAGCTTATTCGGGACAGCGAACACTGAAGCTTTCTTT. The entire variable domain, with the rest obtained from reference TRBV7-8 and TRBJ1-1, is as follows: GAGVSQSPRYKVAKRGQDVALRCDPISGHVSLFWYQQALGQGPEFLTYFQNEAQLDKSGLPSDRFFAERPEGSVSTLKIQRTQQEDSAVYLCASSLFGTANTEAFFGQGTRLTVV.

The V gene is TRBV20-1, the J gene TRBJ2-7; 10 nucleotides match TRBD2. The CDR3 extends over 16 amino acids. V shed 0 bases and J 10 bases; nucleotides not matched to a gene: 15. CDR1 is DFQATT, CDR2 SNEGSKA, per germline (reference sequence). The CDR3 bases are TGCAGTGCTAGAGATCACCCGACCGTACTAGCGGGACCACAGTACTTC. Translated: CSARDHPTVLAGPQYF.

This clonotype was found a few times. The V call is TRBV29-1, the J call TRBJ2-3; D is perhaps TRBD1 (5 bases). CDR1 SQVTM and CDR2 ANQGSEA come from the germline V gene. V shed 6 bases and J shed 2 bases, with 9 bases lying between them. This CDR3 region has 12 residues. CDR3 bases: TGCAGCGTCCAGACAGACACAGATACGCAGTATTTT. Its protein is CSVQTDTDTQYF.